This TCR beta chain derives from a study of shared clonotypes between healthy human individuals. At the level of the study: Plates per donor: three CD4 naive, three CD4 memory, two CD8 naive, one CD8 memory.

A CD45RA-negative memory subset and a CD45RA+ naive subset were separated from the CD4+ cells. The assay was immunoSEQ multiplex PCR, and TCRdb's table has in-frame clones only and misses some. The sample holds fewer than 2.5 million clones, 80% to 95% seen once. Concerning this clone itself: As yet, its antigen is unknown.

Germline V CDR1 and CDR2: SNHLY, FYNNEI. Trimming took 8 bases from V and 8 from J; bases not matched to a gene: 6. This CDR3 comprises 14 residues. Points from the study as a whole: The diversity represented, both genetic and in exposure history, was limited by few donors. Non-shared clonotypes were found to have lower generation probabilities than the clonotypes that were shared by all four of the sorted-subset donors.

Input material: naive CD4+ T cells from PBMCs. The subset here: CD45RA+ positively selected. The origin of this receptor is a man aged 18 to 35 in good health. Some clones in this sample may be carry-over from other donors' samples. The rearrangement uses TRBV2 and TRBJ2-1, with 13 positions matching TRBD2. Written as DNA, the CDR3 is TGTGCCAGCCGGACTAGCGGGAGTGGGGATGAGCAGTTCTTC. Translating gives CASRTSGSGDEQFF.